This T cell receptor beta chain stems from a study of control samples from healthy donors and cancer patients. V was clipped by 2 bases and J by 2 bases; unmatched bases: 5. Germline lookup yields CDR1 KGHSH and CDR2 LQKENI. This CDR3 region has 15 residues. The assay was immunoSEQ multiplex PCR, and TCRdb's table has in-frame clones only and misses some. The sample lists more than 100,000 clones, roughly nine tenths occurring once. Sequenced material: PBMCs. V gene TRBV18 combines with J gene TRBJ1-1, with 7 bases matching TRBD1. This clonotype originated in a man in his fifties with head and neck cancer. CDR3 region: CASSPIEGANTEAFF. DNA for the CDR3: TGTGCCAGCTCACCAATAGAGGGGGCCAACACTGAAGCTTTCTTT.